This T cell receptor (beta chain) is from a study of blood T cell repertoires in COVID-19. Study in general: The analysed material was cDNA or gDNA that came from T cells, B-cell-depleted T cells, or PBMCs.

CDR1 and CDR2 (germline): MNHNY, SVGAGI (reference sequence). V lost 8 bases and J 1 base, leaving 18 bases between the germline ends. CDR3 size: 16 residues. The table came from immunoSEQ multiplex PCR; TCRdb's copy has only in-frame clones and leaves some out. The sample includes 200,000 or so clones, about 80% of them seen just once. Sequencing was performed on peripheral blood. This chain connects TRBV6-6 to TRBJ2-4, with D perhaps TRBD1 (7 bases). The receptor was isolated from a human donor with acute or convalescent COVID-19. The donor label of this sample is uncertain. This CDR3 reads CASSPGGLRAKNIQYF. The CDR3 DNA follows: TGTGCCAGCTCCCCAGGGGGGTTAAGGGCCAAAAACATTCAGTACTTC.